What follows are 32 T cell receptor beta chains derived from one specimen sequenced in a study of metastatic and nonmetastatic thyroid tumors. Not a single patient had been given any form of treatment at any point before undergoing thyroid surgery. TCRdb re-called the PCR reads through MiXCR. The table records some 15,000 clones, approximately 30% of them present only once. The sequencing input was adjacent normal tissue. Source of these receptors: a female donor with papillary thyroid cancer or a benign thyroid nodule (not recorded which). Some clones in this sample may be carry-over from other donors' samples.

The V gene is TRBV6-1, the J gene TRBJ2-7, with 8 bases identical to TRBD1. Germline V gives CDR1 MNHNS, CDR2 SASEGT. There are 15 residues in the CDR3. The trim removed 6 bases at V and 1 base at J, leaving 8 bases unmatched. The DNA for the CDR3 is TGTGCCAGCAGGGACCAGGGGGCTCAATCCTACGAGCAGTACTTC. This gives the protein CASRDQGAQSYEQYF.

This clone occurred a few times. This sample includes further DNA sequences coding for the same CDR3. The rearrangement links TRBV28 to TRBJ2-7, with D possibly being TRBD1 or TRBD2 (5 bases each). Looked up from germline, CDR1 is MDHEN and CDR2 is SYDVKM. The V gene lost 2 bases and the J gene lost 6 bases, with 11 bases spanning the gap. This CDR3 is 13 amino acids long. The CDR3 loop reads CASSLGTAGEQYF. The CDR3 nucleotides are TGTGCCAGCAGTTTAGGGACCGCGGGCGAGCAGTACTTC.

A word on this clone: At one end the junction does not follow the germline gene, possibly because of a read error. This chain joins TRBV19 and TRBJ2-1; D is unresolved. The CDR3 has 13 residues. Germline V gene data show CDR1 as LNHDA and CDR2 as SQIVND (reference sequence). The CDR3 nucleotides read TGTGCCAGTAGTATTGGACCCTACGATGAGCAGTTCTTC. This gives the protein CASSIGPYDEQFF. Full variable domain (remainder filled in from reference TRBV19 and TRBJ2-1): DGGITQSPKYLFRKEGQNVTLSCEQNLNHDAMYWYRQDPGQGLRLIYYSQIVNDFQKGDIAEGYSVSREKKESFPLTVTSAQKNPTAFYLCASSIGPYDEQFFGPGTRLTVL.

The chain joins TRBV3-1 to TRBJ1-2; D remains unclear. Germline V gene lookup returns CDR1 LGHDT and CDR2 YNNKEL (reference sequence). Trimming pared 0 bases from V and 6 bases from J, leaving 8 bases between. The CDR3 has 13 amino acids. CDR3 coding DNA: TGTGCCAGCAGCCAAGAATGGCAGCATGGCTACACCTTC. It translates to CASSQEWQHGYTF. The variable domain in full, completed from reference TRBV3-1 and TRBJ1-2, reads DTAVSQTPKYLVTQMGNDKSIKCEQNLGHDTMYWYKQDSKKFLKIMFSYNNKELIINETVPNRFSPKSPDKAHLNLHINSLELGDSAVYFCASSQEWQHGYTFGSGTRLTVV.

This clone is labeled medium-sized (0.01 to 0.1%). The chain is built from TRBV2 and TRBJ1-1; D unresolved. The CDR3 contains 14 residues. From germline, CDR1 is SNHLY and CDR2 FYNNEI. Trimming pared 9 bases from V and 0 bases from J, leaving 14 bases between. The CDR3 DNA reads TGTGCCAGTATTCGAGACCTAATGAACACTGAAGCTTTCTTT. Translated: CASIRDLMNTEAFF. The variable domain in full, with the rest retrieved from reference TRBV2 and TRBJ1-1, is EPEVTQTPSHQVTQMGQEVILRCVPISNHLYFYWYRQILGQKVEFLVSFYNNEISEKSEIFDDQFSVERPDGSNFTLKIRSTKLEDSAMYFCASIRDLMNTEAFFGQGTRLTVV.

This chain connects TRBV19 to TRBJ1-3, with D uncertain. The ends were cut back, 3 bases at V and 0 bases at J, with 6 bases in the middle. Germline CDR1 reads LNHDA; CDR2 reads SQIVND (reference sequence). The CDR3 is 14 amino acids. The CDR3, as DNA: TGTGCCAGTAGTATTCGTAACTCTGGAAACACCATATATTTT. Protein sequence: CASSIRNSGNTIYF. Drawing the rest from reference TRBV19 and TRBJ1-3, the complete variable domain is DGGITQSPKYLFRKEGQNVTLSCEQNLNHDAMYWYRQDPGQGLRLIYYSQIVNDFQKGDIAEGYSVSREKKESFPLTVTSAQKNPTAFYLCASSIRNSGNTIYFGEGSWLTVV.

The rearrangement joins TRBV7-8 to TRBJ2-3; D is unclear. There are 13 residues in the CDR3. Germline CDR1 is SGHVS and CDR2 is FQNEAQ. Between the trimmed V and J ends, which lost 5 bases and 3 bases, there was a span of 9 bases. Written as DNA, the CDR3 is TGTGCCAGCAGCACGGCCGCTACAGATACGCAGTATTTT. Its translation: CASSTAATDTQYF.

This clone was found once. CDR3 nucleotide sequence: TGTGCCAGCATCTCTCAGGAGAACACTGAAGCTTTCTTT. It codes for CASISQENTEAFF. The rearrangement uses TRBV7-6 and TRBJ1-1; D is unresolved. Trimming took off 7 bases at V and 1 base at J, with 10 bases between the two ends. Germline V gene sequence: CDR1 SGHVS, CDR2 FNYEAQ. The CDR3 is made up of 13 amino acids.

In this sample, this clone turned up a few times. Likely a read error: the CDR3 ends without its conserved phenylalanine or tryptophan. The V gene is TRBV15, the J gene TRBJ2-1; TRBD2 is a possible D gene (6 bases). Germline V lookup: CDR1 LNHNV, CDR2 YYDKDF (reference sequence). The CDR3 is 13 amino acids. Trimming removed 9 bases from V and 4 bases from J, with 13 bases in between. CDR3 protein: CATGTSIYNEQFS. For the CDR3, the DNA is TGTGCCACTGGGACTTCCATTTACAATGAGCAGTTCTCC.

This rearrangement joins TRBV5-1 to TRBJ1-1, with no clear D. This CDR3 comprises 14 residues. Germline V lookup: CDR1 SGHRS, CDR2 YFSETQ. Trimming took 4 bases from V and 1 from J, leaving 11 bases between them. CDR3 sequence: CASSGDPRNTEAFF. The CDR3 region has the DNA TGCGCCAGCAGCGGAGATCCGAGGAACACTGAAGCTTTCTTT.

This clone was observed a few times. The J gene is TRBJ2-3, the V gene TRBV27; TRBD2 agrees at 7 bases. J was trimmed by 6 bases and V by 5 bases; bases with no gene match: 8. The CDR3 extends over 14 amino acids. Germline V gene data show CDR1 as MNHEY and CDR2 as SMNVEV (reference sequence). This chain's CDR3 is CASSPERGSDTQYF. CDR3 in DNA: TGTGCCAGCAGTCCAGAGCGGGGTTCGGATACGCAGTATTTT.

This chain joins TRBV18 and TRBJ1-3; D may be TRBD1 (5 bases). CDR1 is KGHSH, CDR2 LQKENI, per germline. CDR3 length: 14 amino acids. Trimming shortened V by 4 bases and J by 1 base, and 8 bases separated the two germline ends. The CDR3: CASSRGDSGNTIYF. The CDR3 DNA reads TGTGCCAGCTCACGAGGGGATTCTGGAAACACCATATATTTT. Full variable domain (remainder filled in from reference TRBV18 and TRBJ1-3): NAGVMQNPRHLVRRRGQEARLRCSPMKGHSHVYWYRQLPEEGLKFMVYLQKENIIDESGMPKERFSAEFPKEGPSILRIQQVVRGDSAAYFCASSRGDSGNTIYFGEGSWLTVV.

This clone came up many times. The rearrangement uses TRBV11-2 and TRBJ2-7; the match to TRBD2 covers 8 bases. The CDR3 has 13 amino acids. V was pared by 11 bases and J by 4 bases, with 10 bases of the junction left unmatched. Germline V gene data show CDR1 as SGHAT and CDR2 as FQNNGV. CDR3 residues: CAEGRGAGYEQYF. CDR3 nucleotides: TGTGCCGAGGGGCGGGGGGCCGGATACGAGCAGTACTTC.

This clone was seen more than once but under ten times. The chain links TRBV27 to TRBJ2-3; possibly TRBD1 or TRBD2 for D (5 bases each). The germline V and J ends were trimmed by 3 bases and 0 bases, with 10 bases remaining between them. CDR3 size: 15 residues. CDR1 MNHEY and CDR2 SMNVEV come from the germline V gene (reference sequence). The CDR3 DNA reads TGTGCCAGCAGTTTGATGGGACCTAGCACAGATACGCAGTATTTT. Residues: CASSLMGPSTDTQYF.

V is TRBV19 and J is TRBJ2-3; 8 nucleotides agree with TRBD2. Germline loops: CDR1 LNHDA, CDR2 SQIVND (reference sequence). The CDR3 totals 14 residues. V was clipped by 5 bases and J by 5 bases; unmatched bases: 6. The CDR3 region has the DNA TGTGCCAGTAGTCGGCGGGAGGCCAGAGATACGCAGTATTTT. Translation: CASSRREARDTQYF. Using reference TRBV19 and TRBJ2-3 for the parts outside the CDR3, the full variable domain is DGGITQSPKYLFRKEGQNVTLSCEQNLNHDAMYWYRQDPGQGLRLIYYSQIVNDFQKGDIAEGYSVSREKKESFPLTVTSAQKNPTAFYLCASSRREARDTQYFGPGTRLTVL.

In this sample, this clone turned up a few times. The rearrangement joins TRBV2 to TRBJ1-2; D uncertain. CDR1 is SNHLY, CDR2 FYNNEI, per germline. V lost 3 bases, J lost 7 bases, and 9 bases lay in between. The CDR3 contains 12 residues. CDR3 DNA sequence: TGTGCCAGCAGTGACACGTCAGGTGGCTACACCTTC. Residues: CASSDTSGGYTF.

This sequence joins TRBV30 and TRBJ1-2; D is ambiguous. V was clipped by 0 bases and J by 4 bases, with 6 bases between them. Germline V gene data show CDR1 as GTSNPN and CDR2 as SVGIG (reference sequence). The CDR3 totals 12 residues. Written as DNA, the CDR3 is TGTGCCTGGAGTGTGGGGTTCTATGGCTACACCTTC. It yields the protein CAWSVGFYGYTF.

This clone was counted only a few times. The chain is built from TRBV12-3 or TRBV12-4 and TRBJ2-3; no firm D call. V lost 5 bases and J lost 5, with 8 bases in between. CDR3 length: 12 amino acids. The CDR3 region has the DNA TGTGCCAGCAGTCCCCCCGGAGATACGCAGTATTTT. Protein product: CASSPPGDTQYF.

The chain carries TRBV6-1 and TRBJ1-2, with a possible D match to TRBD1 (6 bases). Germline values: CDR1 MNHNS, CDR2 SASEGT. Deletions cut 6 bases from V and 3 bases from J, with 14 bases between. The CDR3 contains 14 residues. The CDR3 DNA follows: TGTGCCAGCAGACAAGGGGACACGGACTATGGCTACACCTTC. This codes for CASRQGDTDYGYTF.

This clone was detected a few times. The gene calls are TRBV7-8 and TRBJ2-7, with a weak D call TRBD2 (6 bases). The V end was cut by 5 bases, the J end by 6 bases, with 14 bases between. Germline V gene lookup returns CDR1 SGHVS and CDR2 FQNEAQ. The CDR3 totals 13 residues. The CDR3 DNA sequence: TGTGCCAGCAGCGCGATGACTAGTTCCGAGCAGTACTTC. Translation: CASSAMTSSEQYF. Combining the CDR3 with reference TRBV7-8 and TRBJ2-7 gives the whole variable domain GAGVSQSPRYKVAKRGQDVALRCDPISGHVSLFWYQQALGQGPEFLTYFQNEAQLDKSGLPSDRFFAERPEGSVSTLKIQRTQQEDSAVYLCASSAMTSSEQYFGPGTRLTVT.

This sequence joins TRBV6-1 and TRBJ2-7; D not certain. The germline V and J ends were trimmed by 5 bases and 5 bases, with 22 bases remaining between them. Looked up from germline, CDR1 is MNHNS and CDR2 is SASEGT. The CDR3 consists of 16 residues. CDR3 in DNA: TGTGCCAGCAGTCCCTCGGCAATCGCGTTCGTGGACGAGCAGTACGTC. Protein product: CASSPSAIAFVDEQYV.

This clone was counted a single time. Since the CDR3 does not end with the conserved phenylalanine or tryptophan, this likely comes from a read error. This sequence joins TRBV14 and TRBJ2-3, with 7 bases that match TRBD1. After removal of 1 base from V and 2 bases from J, the junction contained 9 bases not matched to a gene. CDR1 is SGHDN, CDR2 FVKESK, per germline. This CDR3 has 17 amino acids. CDR3 residues: CASSQAEWDRNTDTQYL. The CDR3 coding sequence is TGTGCCAGCAGCCAAGCCGAGTGGGACAGAAACACAGATACGCAGTATCTT.

J is TRBJ2-2 and V is TRBV11-1; 16 bases are a match to TRBD2. V was clipped by 4 bases and J by 4 bases; unmatched bases: 3. The germline CDR1 and CDR2 sequences are SGHAT and FQDESV (reference sequence). The CDR3 totals 17 residues. The CDR3 protein is CASSSGLAGGRTGELFF. The CDR3 nucleotides are TGTGCCAGCAGCTCGGGACTAGCGGGAGGGCGCACCGGGGAGCTGTTTTTT.

The chain combines TRBV12-3 or TRBV12-4 with TRBJ1-2; a weak D match, TRBD1 (5 bases). The CDR3 spans 12 residues. Trimming left V 4 bases short and J 5 bases short, with 8 bases between. The CDR3 DNA is TGTGCCAGCAGTTCTGGGGGATATGGCTACACCTTC. It codes for CASSSGGYGYTF.

This chain connects TRBV24-1 to TRBJ2-2; D perhaps matches TRBD1 (5 bases). The CDR3 loop spans 15 amino acids. Germline lookup yields CDR1 KGHDR and CDR2 SFDVKD. V lost 0 bases and J 3 bases, leaving 7 bases between the germline ends. CDR3 nucleotides: TGTGCCACCAGTGATTTGGTGACAGACACCGGGGAGCTGTTTTTT. The encoded protein is CATSDLVTDTGELFF.

A word on this clone: At one of its ends the junction is not consistent with the germline gene, which may arise from a read error. The chain links TRBV18 to TRBJ1-5; 7 positions match TRBD1. From germline, CDR1 is KGHSH and CDR2 LQKENI. The CDR3 is made up of 13 amino acids. CDR3 sequence (DNA): TGCGCCAGCTCACCAGGGGGAGATCAGCCCCAGCATTTT. Protein sequence: CASSPGGDQPQHF.

About this clone: At one of its ends the junction is not consistent with the germline gene, which may arise from a read error. The CDR3 DNA reads as TGTGCTAGCAGCTTAGTATTCAGGGGATATAGCAATCAGCCCCAGCATTTT. Translating it yields CASSLVFRGYSNQPQHF. J is TRBJ1-5 and V is TRBV7-7; possibly TRBD1 for D (6 bases). Germline V gene sequence: CDR1 SSHAT, CDR2 FNYEAQ (reference sequence). The CDR3 covers 17 residues.

This clone turned up a few times. This rearrangement joins TRBV20-1 to TRBJ1-6, with unresolved D. This CDR3 spans 18 amino acids. Between the trimmed V and J ends, which lost 6 bases and 0 bases, there was a span of 21 bases. Per germline, CDR1 DFQATT and CDR2 SNEGSKA (reference sequence). This CDR3 reads CSAPDPRPQSSYNSPLHF. In DNA form, the CDR3 reads TGCAGTGCACCAGACCCCCGGCCTCAGAGCTCCTATAATTCACCCCTCCACTTT.

The chain joins TRBV20-1 to TRBJ2-1, with TRBD2 matching 7 bases. The germline V gene has CDR1 DFQATT and CDR2 SNEGSKA (reference sequence). V lost 3 bases and J lost 0; bases outside the gene matches: 2. CDR3 length: 14 amino acids. CDR3 sequence (DNA): TGCAGTGCTAGCGGGAGGAACTCCTACAATGAGCAGTTCTTC. Protein product: CSASGRNSYNEQFF.

This clone appeared a few times. The rearrangement joins TRBV20-1 to TRBJ1-1; the D is unclear. The V gene's germline CDR1 is DFQATT and CDR2 SNEGSKA (reference sequence). V was trimmed by 2 bases and J by 3 bases, leaving 10 bases between them. There are 13 residues in the CDR3. The CDR3 reads CSARHNRHTEAFF. CDR3 bases: TGCAGTGCTAGACACAACAGACACACTGAAGCTTTCTTT.

This clone is termed medium-sized. The CDR3 DNA sequence: TGTGCCAGCAGCTTAGAGGGGGGGACAGGGGGCGCTGGGGCCAACGTCCTGACTTTC. It specifies CASSLEGGTGGAGANVLTF. The chain employs TRBV7-9 and TRBJ2-6, with 12 bases matching TRBD1. The J segment lost 2 bases and the V segment lost 1 base, leaving 6 bases of the junction unmatched. Germline loops: CDR1 SEHNR, CDR2 FQNEAQ (reference sequence). The CDR3 has 19 residues.

This clone is labeled medium-sized. The V and J genes are TRBV20-1 and TRBJ1-1; 8 bases agree with TRBD1. This CDR3 is built from 12 residues. CDR1 is DFQATT and CDR2 is SNEGSKA in the germline V gene (reference sequence). Trimming at V came to 6 bases and at J to 4 bases, leaving 4 bases not matched to a gene. CDR3 sequence reads: CSAPDRGTEAFF. The CDR3 DNA follows: TGCAGTGCCCCTGACAGGGGCACTGAAGCTTTCTTT.